These T cell receptor beta chains were read from a single sample in a study of identical twins. TCRdb reprocessed the 5' RACE reads via MiXCR and lists one record per CDR3 protein. This sample has 420,000 or so distinct CDR3 sequences, with around 18% found just once. The material sequenced was naive T cells sorted from blood. The receptors stem from a man in his fifties in good health. Both conserved end residues are part of each CDR3. D genes are given only for firm matches. Clone size is not always given. Where it is, it says once, few, many or a class for expanded clones.

abundance | j_gene | v_gene | d_gene | CDR3aa | CDR3nt
- | TRBJ2-3 | TRBV10-3 | - | CAIKAGSTDTQYF | TGTGCCATCAAGGCCGGGAGCACAGATACGCAGTATTTT
few | TRBJ2-5 | TRBV5-1 | TRBD2 | CASSRGLLGETQYF | TGCGCCAGCAGCAGGGGACTATTAGGCGAGACCCAGTACTTC
many | TRBJ1-4 | TRBV7-8 | - | CASSAAGATNEKLFF | TGTGCCAGCAGCGCAGCAGGGGCAACTAATGAAAAACTGTTTTTT
- | TRBJ2-2 | TRBV7-9 | - | CASRLPGLNTGELFF | TGTGCCAGCAGACTCCCGGGATTGAACACCGGGGAGCTGTTTTTT
many | TRBJ2-1 | TRBV6-5 | - | CASSYSGHSSSYNEQFF | TGTGCCAGCAGTTACTCGGGACACTCGAGCTCCTACAATGAGCAGTTCTTC
few | TRBJ1-2 | TRBV12-3/TRBV12-4 | - | CASSLALRGERYGYTF | TGTGCCAGCAGTTTAGCGCTAAGAGGGGAGCGCTATGGCTACACCTTC
- | TRBJ2-1 | TRBV28 | - | CASIGSYNEQFF | TGTGCCAGCATTGGCTCCTACAATGAGCAGTTCTTC
- | TRBJ1-4 | TRBV6-1 | TRBD1 | CASSGGTGVEKLFF | TGTGCCAGCAGTGGCGGGACAGGGGTTGAAAAACTGTTTTTT
many | TRBJ2-7 | TRBV6-1 | - | CASSEAPVPTYEQYF | TGTGCCAGCAGTGAAGCGCCAGTGCCGACCTACGAGCAGTACTTC
few | TRBJ2-5 | TRBV12-3/TRBV12-4 | - | CASRHDSGTVLQETQYF | TGTGCCAGCAGACATGATTCCGGGACCGTACTACAAGAGACCCAGTACTTC
- | TRBJ2-5 | TRBV6-2/TRBV6-3 | - | CASSYSVLGTIQETQYF | TGTGCCAGCAGTTACTCGGTGTTGGGGACAATCCAAGAGACCCAGTACTTC
many | TRBJ2-7 | TRBV24-1 | - | CATSDLQGYVDGEQYF | TGTGCCACCAGTGATTTGCAAGGGTACGTCGATGGCGAGCAGTACTTC
- | TRBJ1-2 | TRBV6-5 | TRBD1 | CASSYDRGLYGYTF | TGTGCCAGCAGTTACGACAGGGGGCTCTATGGCTACACCTTC
- | TRBJ2-1 | TRBV28 | TRBD2 | CASSLGGDSFNEQFF | TGTGCCAGCAGTTTAGGGGGGGACTCCTTCAATGAGCAGTTCTTC
few | TRBJ2-7 | TRBV28 | - | CASSPDRYTYEQYF | TGTGCCAGCAGTCCGGACCGTTATACCTACGAGCAGTACTTC
few | TRBJ1-3 | TRBV7-9 | - | CASSSQSNTIYF | TGTGCCAGCAGCTCGCAATCAAACACCATATATTTT
- | TRBJ2-7 | TRBV7-2 | - | CASSTYRGAYEQYF | TGTGCCAGCAGCACCTACAGAGGTGCCTACGAGCAGTACTTC
few | TRBJ1-5 | TRBV5-1 | - | CASSPSTNSNQPQHF | TGCGCCAGCAGCCCCTCTACGAATAGCAATCAGCCCCAGCATTTT
many | TRBJ1-4 | TRBV6-5 | - | CASSYRRGVEQKLFF | TGTGCCAGCAGTTACCGGAGGGGGGTAGAGCAAAAACTTTTTTTT
many | TRBJ2-7 | TRBV27 | - | CASSLLGLTRDYEQYF | TGTGCCAGCAGTCTACTTGGACTCACGAGGGATTACGAGCAGTACTTC
once | TRBJ1-1 | TRBV2 | TRBD1 | CASTGQANTEAFF | TGTGCCAGCACCGGACAGGCAAACACTGAAGCTTTCTTT
few | TRBJ1-2 | TRBV25-1 | TRBD1 | CASSGTGGATF | TGTGCCAGCAGTGGGACAGGGGGGGCCACCTTC
few | TRBJ2-5 | TRBV20-1 | TRBD2 | CSASPGLAGGSGTQYF | TGCAGTGCATCCCCGGGACTAGCGGGAGGGTCCGGGACCCAGTACTTC
many | TRBJ1-2 | TRBV7-2 | - | CASSPGLYGYTF | TGTGCCAGCAGCCCAGGGCTCTATGGCTACACCTTC
many | TRBJ2-6 | TRBV10-3 | - | CAISLGVSGANVLTF | TGTGCCATCAGTCTAGGGGTTTCTGGGGCCAACGTCCTGACTTTC
- | TRBJ2-1 | TRBV15 | - | CATSRGFPASSYNEQFF | TGTGCCACCAGCAGAGGGTTCCCCGCGAGCTCCTACAATGAGCAGTTCTTC
- | TRBJ2-7 | TRBV30 | TRBD1 | CAWARGQGNYEQYF | TGTGCCTGGGCAAGAGGACAGGGAAACTACGAGCAGTACTTC
once | TRBJ2-3 | TRBV28 | TRBD2 | CASRNSGLAGVGGDTQYF | TGTGCCAGCAGGAACTCGGGACTAGCGGGAGTAGGAGGAGATACGCAGTATTTT
many | TRBJ2-7 | TRBV20-1 | TRBD1 | CSARQIRDRGLLTTYEQYF | TGCAGTGCTAGACAAATCCGGGACAGGGGGCTACTTACCACCTACGAGCAGTACTTC
few | TRBJ2-3 | TRBV20-1 | - | CSATGTTASSTDTQYF | TGCAGTGCTACCGGGACAACAGCTTCTAGCACAGATACGCAGTATTTT
- | TRBJ2-1 | TRBV4-2 | TRBD2 | CASSPRSGRANNEQFF | TGTGCCAGCAGCCCCCGAAGCGGGAGGGCCAACAATGAGCAGTTCTTC
few | TRBJ2-6 | TRBV4-2 | - | CASSQEKSGANVLTF | TGTGCCAGCAGCCAAGAAAAGAGTGGGGCCAACGTCCTGACTTTC
few | TRBJ2-1 | TRBV12-3/TRBV12-4 | - | CASSRLELRNEQFF | TGTGCCAGCAGCCGGTTGGAATTACGCAATGAGCAGTTCTTC
few | TRBJ2-2 | TRBV24-1 | TRBD1 | CATSVSTGGITGELFF | TGTGCCACCAGTGTTTCGACAGGGGGCATAACCGGGGAGCTGTTTTTT
few | TRBJ1-1 | TRBV6-2/TRBV6-3 | - | CASRRRGVNTEAFF | TGTGCCAGCAGGAGACGAGGGGTGAACACTGAAGCTTTCTTT
few | TRBJ2-5 | TRBV10-3 | - | CAISENRETQYF | TGTGCCATCAGTGAGAACAGGGAGACCCAGTACTTC
few | TRBJ2-1 | TRBV9 | TRBD2 | CASSVGEAGGWNEQFF | TGTGCCAGCAGCGTAGGGGAAGCGGGGGGCTGGAATGAGCAGTTCTTC
- | TRBJ2-1 | TRBV4-2 | - | CASSQDRASFFNEQFF | TGTGCCAGCAGCCAAGATCGGGCCTCTTTTTTCAATGAGCAGTTCTTC
few | TRBJ2-5 | TRBV9 | - | CASSVGWGETQYF | TGTGCCAGCAGCGTAGGTTGGGGAGAGACCCAGTACTTC
many | TRBJ2-7 | TRBV28 | TRBD2 | CASSLGGSGSYEQYF | TGTGCCAGCAGTTTAGGCGGGAGTGGATCCTACGAGCAGTACTTC
few | TRBJ2-3 | TRBV7-9 | - | CASRRSGDTQYF | TGTGCCAGCAGACGTAGTGGGGATACGCAGTATTTT
- | TRBJ2-1 | TRBV4-1 | TRBD2 | CASSTRTSGRANNEQFF | TGCGCCAGCAGCACAAGGACTAGCGGGAGGGCAAACAATGAGCAGTTCTTC
many | TRBJ2-3 | TRBV28 | - | CASSLWATRTDTQYF | TGTGCCAGCAGTTTATGGGCTACCCGCACAGATACGCAGTATTTT
many | TRBJ2-2 | TRBV6-2/TRBV6-3 | - | CASSPGGLARRAGELFF | TGTGCCAGCAGCCCCGGGGGGCTAGCCAGGCGGGCCGGGGAGCTGTTTTTT
many | TRBJ2-7 | TRBV20-1 | - | CSANPLSGNSYEQYF | TGCAGTGCTAATCCCCTATCGGGCAATTCCTACGAGCAGTACTTC
few | TRBJ1-1 | TRBV6-5 | TRBD1 | CASSYGSLPDRGIEAFF | TGTGCCAGCAGTTACGGATCTTTGCCGGACAGGGGCATTGAAGCTTTCTTT
few | TRBJ2-7 | TRBV5-6 | TRBD2 | CASSWASGIYEQYF | TGTGCCAGCAGCTGGGCTAGCGGGATCTACGAGCAGTACTTC
once | TRBJ2-1 | TRBV12-3/TRBV12-4 | TRBD2 | CASSGQSGRAYNEQFF | TGTGCCAGCAGCGGCCAGAGCGGGAGGGCTTACAATGAGCAGTTCTTC
many | TRBJ2-1 | TRBV12-3/TRBV12-4 | - | CASSPDGPPYNEQFF | TGTGCCAGCAGCCCTGACGGGCCTCCCTACAATGAGCAGTTCTTC
- | TRBJ2-1 | TRBV7-9 | TRBD1 | CASSPRQGMSSYNEQFF | TGTGCCAGCAGCCCTCGACAGGGGATGAGCTCCTACAATGAGCAGTTCTTC
few | TRBJ2-1 | TRBV20-1 | - | CSARDLAGARGNEQFF | TGCAGTGCTAGAGATCTTGCGGGGGCCCGAGGGAATGAGCAGTTCTTC
few | TRBJ2-7 | TRBV7-2 | - | CASSDSPGGTYEQYF | TGTGCCAGCAGCGACAGTCCCGGGGGCACTTACGAGCAGTACTTC
many | TRBJ2-7 | TRBV20-1 | TRBD1 | CSASLRDRYTYEQYF | TGCAGTGCTAGCCTCCGGGACAGGTATACCTACGAGCAGTACTTC
few | TRBJ1-5 | TRBV7-3 | - | CASSRGSDQPQHF | TGTGCCAGCAGCCGCGGTTCCGATCAGCCCCAGCATTTT
- | TRBJ2-1 | TRBV11-2 | TRBD2 | CASSLEGWREGYNEQFF | TGTGCCAGCAGCTTAGAGGGATGGCGGGAGGGTTACAATGAGCAGTTCTTC
- | TRBJ2-7 | TRBV7-2 | TRBD2 | CASSLETSGFYEQYF | TGTGCCAGCAGCTTAGAAACTAGCGGGTTCTACGAGCAGTACTTC